Ten or more counts support the clone carrying this T cell receptor beta chain. Antigen unknown. The same CDR3 arises from other DNA sequences in this sample as well. The V and J ends lost 1 base and 5 bases respectively, with 8 bases between them. The CDR3 is made up of 14 amino acids. In germline, CDR1 is LNHNV, CDR2 YYDKDF (reference sequence). Purities in excess of 95% were seen in all sorted populations. The data were taken from a study of beta chain features in type 1 diabetes. Notes on the study in general: Any PCR bias toward short templates would affect both groups alike. Shorter TCRB CDR3s, moderately but significantly so, were found in Type 1 diabetes patients in all four CD4+ subsets. cDNA-based reads could over-represent cells with high TCR expression.

Every isolated RNA sample was fully reverse transcribed, so sequencing captured expressed TCRB transcripts. Produced via immunoSEQ multiplex PCR; TCRdb's table is partial and in-frame only. The top ten clones hold roughly 1.4% of a sample with 120,000 to 150,000 clones, less than 8.5% of them seen once. Sample: central memory CD4+ T cells from blood. This TCR derives from a woman aged 25 to 39 in good health. The J gene is TRBJ1-4, the V gene TRBV15; a possible D gene is TRBD1 (6 bases). CDR3 DNA: TGTGCCACCAGCAGAGGGCAGGGGAATGAAAAACTGTTTTTT. Its translation: CATSRGQGNEKLFF.